The rows below give T cell receptor beta chains drawn from one sample of a study of human T cells and chemical hapten exposure. TCRdb reprocessed the RACE reads via MiXCR and lists one record per CDR3 protein. The sample consists of around 120,000 distinct CDR3 sequences, 8% to 13% of them appearing once. The source was whole blood, collected in connection with sensitization to the hapten diphenylcyclopropenone (DPC). Receptor source: a woman aged 40 to 50 with alopecia areata. Some clones in this sample may be carry-over from other donors' samples. The CDR3 runs from the conserved cysteine through the conserved F or W. Each record gives: D gene, V gene, clone size, J gene, CDR3 protein, CDR3 DNA. The D gene is left open where the match is weak. Where a row states a size, it is once, few, many or the class of an expanded clone; other rows omit it.

D: NA
V: TRBV20-1
size: many
J: TRBJ2-3
CDR3: CSGDTQYF
DNA: TGCAGTGGGGATACGCAGTATTTT

D: NA
V: TRBV6-5
size: NA
J: TRBJ2-1
CDR3: CASSYSGPYNEQFF
DNA: TGTGCCAGCAGTTACTCGGGACCATACAATGAGCAGTTCTTC

D: TRBD2
V: TRBV28
size: NA
J: TRBJ2-3
CDR3: CASSPAGGTDTQYF
DNA: TGTGCCAGCAGTCCCGCGGGAGGAACAGATACGCAGTATTTT

D: NA
V: TRBV30
size: many
J: TRBJ2-5
CDR3: CAWSVLAPTGEETQYF
DNA: TGTGCCTGGAGTGTACTGGCCCCGACGGGGGAAGAGACCCAGTACTTC

D: TRBD2
V: TRBV14
size: few
J: TRBJ2-7
CDR3: CASSQMGGGFGEQYF
DNA: TGTGCCAGCAGCCAAATGGGCGGGGGATTCGGCGAGCAGTACTTC

D: TRBD2
V: TRBV6-1
size: NA
J: TRBJ2-6
CDR3: CASSRGDGANVLTF
DNA: TGTGCCAGCAGCCGGGGGGACGGGGCCAACGTCCTGACTTTC

D: NA
V: TRBV12-3/TRBV12-4
size: NA
J: TRBJ2-1
CDR3: CASRFDRGGSYNEQFF
DNA: TGTGCCAGCAGATTTGATCGGGGAGGCTCCTACAATGAGCAGTTCTTC

D: TRBD1
V: TRBV9
size: many
J: TRBJ1-1
CDR3: CASSTGQGRYTEAFF
DNA: TGTGCCAGCAGCACCGGACAGGGAAGATACACTGAAGCTTTCTTT

D: NA
V: TRBV21-1
size: few
J: TRBJ2-7
CDR3: CASSKARDRSYEQYF
DNA: TGTGCCAGCAGCAAAGCCCGGGACAGATCCTACGAGCAGTACTTC

D: NA
V: TRBV19
size: NA
J: TRBJ2-1
CDR3: CASSHEAGRREGEQFF
DNA: TGTGCCAGTAGTCATGAGGCGGGGCGAAGAGAGGGTGAGCAGTTCTTC

D: NA
V: TRBV10-2
size: NA
J: TRBJ1-2
CDR3: CASSEPVQTDGYTF
DNA: TGCGCCAGCAGTGAACCGGTACAGACTGATGGCTACACCTTC